These 30 T cell receptor beta chains share one sample of origin, sequenced in a study of T cells after posttransplantation cyclophosphamide. Data came from immunoSEQ multiplex PCR; TCRdb stores just in-frame clones and leaves some out. Of roughly 11,000 clones listed, around nine tenths were seen once; the top ten hold around 3.9%. Busulfan-fludarabine conditioning, marrow transplant, and cyclophosphamide on days +3 and +4 were administered. Sequenced here: PBMCs, sampled after allogeneic stem cell transplant with posttransplant cyclophosphamide. Every receptor here comes from a female patient in her thirties or forties who received an allogeneic stem cell transplant from an unrelated donor, was CMV-positive, and had no GVHD. Part of the T cell pool may stem from the graft donor.

V gene TRBV29-1 combines with J gene TRBJ2-2; tentative D call: TRBD2 (5 bases). V was cut by 6 bases and J by 0 bases, with 11 bases left in between. From germline, CDR1 is SQVTM and CDR2 ANQGSEA. This CDR3 has 14 amino acids. The CDR3 loop reads CSVRTRPNTGELFF. The CDR3 bases are TGCAGCGTCCGAACTAGACCGAACACCGGGGAGCTGTTTTTT.

This sequence joins TRBV19 and TRBJ1-2; 7 nucleotides agree with TRBD1. The junction had 9 bases not matched to a gene; V was cut back by 5 bases and J by 3 bases. The germline V gene has CDR1 LNHDA and CDR2 SQIVND (reference sequence). This CDR3 spans 15 amino acids. CDR3 residues: CASSSETGNYYGYTF. The DNA of the CDR3 is TGTGCCAGTAGTTCGGAGACAGGGAACTACTATGGCTACACCTTC.

This chain links TRBV30 with TRBJ1-1; D gene ambiguous. The CDR3 sequence is 11 residues long. V was pared by 2 bases and J by 6 bases, with 7 bases between. Germline V lookup: CDR1 GTSNPN, CDR2 SVGIG (reference sequence). The CDR3 sequence is CAWSTSAEAFF. CDR3 bases: TGTGCCTGGAGTACGAGCGCTGAAGCTTTCTTT.

The rearrangement joins TRBV28 to TRBJ1-5; the D is unclear. This CDR3 comprises 14 residues. Germline CDR1 MDHEN, CDR2 SYDVKM. V gave up 6 bases and J gave up 0 bases, with 9 bases separating them. CDR3 DNA: TGTGCCAGCAGGAGCGAATCTAGCAATCAGCCCCAGCATTTT. Its protein is CASRSESSNQPQHF. Together with reference TRBV28 and TRBJ1-5, the CDR3 gives the full variable domain: DVKVTQSSRYLVKRTGEKVFLECVQDMDHENMFWYRQDPGLGLRLIYFSYDVKMKEKGDIPEGYSVSREKKERFSLILESASTNQTSMYLCASRSESSNQPQHFGDGTRLSIL.

This rearrangement joins TRBV18 to TRBJ2-7; 7 positions agree with TRBD1. CDR3 length: 16 amino acids. Germline trimming cut 4 bases from V and 1 base from J; bases unmatched to any gene: 10. The germline V gene encodes CDR1 KGHSH and CDR2 LQKENI. Here the CDR3 reads CASSQEQGKASYEQYF. In DNA form, the CDR3 reads TGTGCCAGCTCACAAGAACAGGGGAAAGCGTCCTACGAGCAGTACTTC.

This chain connects TRBV18 to TRBJ2-6, with 8 nucleotides matching TRBD1. Trimming cost V 2 bases and J 3 bases; bases outside gene matches: 15. Germline V gene sequence: CDR1 KGHSH, CDR2 LQKENI. The CDR3 covers 20 residues. The CDR3 region is CASSPSSVQGVGGGANVLTF. The CDR3 coding sequence is TGTGCCAGCTCACCATCTTCAGTACAGGGGGTCGGTGGTGGGGCCAACGTCCTGACTTTC. Together with reference TRBV18 and TRBJ2-6, the CDR3 gives the full variable domain: NAGVMQNPRHLVRRRGQEARLRCSPMKGHSHVYWYRQLPEEGLKFMVYLQKENIIDESGMPKERFSAEFPKEGPSILRIQQVVRGDSAAYFCASSPSSVQGVGGGANVLTFGAGSRLTVL.

The CDR3, as DNA: TGCGCCAGCAGCTTGTTCCGGGACACTGGTACTGGGCACGAGCAGTACTTC. Protein product: CASSLFRDTGTGHEQYF. The V and J genes are TRBV5-1 and TRBJ2-7; possible D gene TRBD1, 6 bases. CDR3 length equals 17 residues. V lost 1 base and J 5 bases, leaving 22 bases between the germline ends. Germline assignment: CDR1 SGHRS and CDR2 YFSETQ.

V and J are TRBV28 and TRBJ2-3; 10 bases are shared with TRBD2. With 6 bases clipped from V and 2 bases from J, the junction kept 8 bases outside the gene matches. CDR1 MDHEN and CDR2 SYDVKM come from the germline V gene. The CDR3 totals 16 residues. DNA for the CDR3: TGTGCCAGCAGGTCCCAGCGGGGGGGCCCCACAGATACGCAGTATTTT. This encodes CASRSQRGGPTDTQYF.

This clone showed up just a few times. The genes are TRBV7-9 and TRBJ2-7; D might be TRBD2 (6 bases). V lost 1 base and J 1 base, leaving 17 bases between the germline ends. Germline CDR1 reads SEHNR; CDR2 reads FQNEAQ (reference sequence). The CDR3 contains 17 residues. CDR3 sequence reads: CASSLESGGIGSYEQYF. The CDR3 DNA reads as TGTGCCAGCAGCTTAGAGTCCGGAGGGATCGGATCCTACGAGCAGTACTTC.

This chain's CDR3 is CAWVFRAEAFF. In nucleotides, the CDR3 is TGTGCCTGGGTCTTCAGGGCTGAAGCTTTCTTT. The chain joins TRBV30 to TRBJ1-1; TRBD1 might be the D (5 bases). Trimming stripped 5 bases from V and 6 bases from J, with 10 bases between. The CDR3 covers 11 residues. Germline lookup yields CDR1 GTSNPN and CDR2 SVGIG (reference sequence).

This sequence joins TRBV7-6 and TRBJ1-1, with TRBD1 identical over 7 bases. Losses at the gene ends were 5 bases for V and 1 base for J; bases not matched to a gene: 13. CDR1 and CDR2 from the germline V gene are SGHVS and FNYEAQ. This CDR3 has 17 residues. The chain's CDR3 is CASSDPRGNDRNTEAFF. CDR3 nucleotide sequence: TGTGCCAGCAGCGACCCCAGGGGGAATGATAGGAACACTGAAGCTTTCTTT. Variable domain in full (rest from reference TRBV7-6 and TRBJ1-1): GAGVSQSPRYKVTKRGQDVALRCDPISGHVSLYWYRQALGQGPEFLTYFNYEAQQDKSGLPNDRFSAERPEGSISTLTIQRTEQRDSAMYRCASSDPRGNDRNTEAFFGQGTRLTVV.

With respect to this clone: The junction shows a germline mismatch at one end, possibly a read error. The chain uses TRBV4-1 and TRBJ1-5, with D unclear. The CDR3 contains 18 residues. Germline CDR1 MGHRA, CDR2 YSYEKL. This CDR3 reads CASSETQTTSISNRPQHF. Written as DNA, the CDR3 is TGCGCCAGCAGCGAGACTCAGACCACCTCTATTAGCAATCGGCCCCAGCATTTT.

V usage is TRBV28 and J usage is TRBJ1-2; 8 positions match TRBD1. V shed 4 bases and J 0 bases; nucleotides not matched to a gene: 7. Germline V gene sequence: CDR1 MDHEN, CDR2 SYDVKM. The CDR3 is 16 residues long. In DNA form, the CDR3 reads TGTGCCAGCAGTTGGAAACTCAGGGGGCCTAACTATGGCTACACCTTC. Translation gives CASSWKLRGPNYGYTF.

To note about this clone: No DNA is shown, since the ends of the CDR3 on it are uncertain; the CDR3 is the one TCRdb lists. The gene calls are TRBV5-4 and TRBJ2-1; TRBD2 is the table's D call and was not checked against the DNA. Germline-derived CDR1 and CDR2 are SGHNT and YYREEE (reference sequence). The CDR3 is 17 residues long, ends included. The CDR3 loop reads CASSFGQGRGAINEQFF.

In its sample, this clone was seen once. The V and J genes are TRBV5-1 and TRBJ2-2; TRBD2 is a possible D gene (6 bases). The CDR3 contains 15 residues. From germline, CDR1 is SGHRS and CDR2 YFSETQ. V dropped 3 bases and J dropped 5 bases, with 14 bases sitting between them. The CDR3 DNA reads TGCGCCAGCAGCTCGACTAGTGAGGGAACCGGGGAGCTGTTTTTT. Amino acid sequence: CASSSTSEGTGELFF.

V gene TRBV29-1 combines with J gene TRBJ2-3; D is unclear. The germline CDR1 and CDR2 sequences are SQVTM and ANQGSEA. The CDR3 has 13 amino acids. Trimming pared 8 bases from V and 0 bases from J, leaving 12 bases between. The CDR3 loop reads CSTGVASTDTQYF. The CDR3 DNA reads TGCAGCACTGGAGTGGCTAGCACAGATACGCAGTATTTT.

The V call is TRBV5-1, the J call TRBJ2-7, with D perhaps matching TRBD2 (6 bases). Trimming took 4 bases from V and 4 from J, leaving 12 bases between them. Germline CDR1 and CDR2: SGHRS and YFSETQ. The CDR3 is 13 amino acids. In nucleotides, the CDR3 is TGCGCCAGCAGCCGGGAGCCGCCTTACGAGCAGTACTTC. It codes for CASSREPPYEQYF.

The chain is built from TRBV5-1 and TRBJ2-2; TRBD2 agrees at 11 bases. The CDR3 is 19 residues long. The germline V gene has CDR1 SGHRS and CDR2 YFSETQ. The V segment lost 1 base and the J segment 1 base; nucleotides outside the gene matches: 9. DNA of the CDR3: TGCGCCAGCAGCTTGATCCGCCTAGCGGGGGGTGTGAACACCGGGGAGCTGTTTTTT. This translates into CASSLIRLAGGVNTGELFF.

The chain has TRBV7-9 and TRBJ1-4; D possibly corresponds to TRBD1 (6 bases). The germline gives CDR1 SEHNR, CDR2 FQNEAQ (reference sequence). The CDR3 length is 12 residues. V shed 5 bases and J shed 13 bases, with 14 bases lying between them. DNA for the CDR3: TGTGCCAGCAGCCTCCACAGGGATAGACTGTTTTTT. This encodes CASSLHRDRLFF. The complete variable domain, with remaining parts taken from reference TRBV7-9 and TRBJ1-4, reads DTGVSQNPRHKITKRGQNVTFRCDPISEHNRLYWYRQTLGQGPEFLTYFQNEAQLEKSRLLSDRFSAERPKGSFSTLEIQRTEQGDSAMYLCASSLHRDRLFFGSGTQLSVL.

The V gene is TRBV7-9, the J gene TRBJ1-2; 8 bases line up with TRBD1. Trimming took 8 bases from V and 1 from J; bases not matched to a gene: 9. Germline V gives CDR1 SEHNR, CDR2 FQNEAQ (reference sequence). The CDR3 is 15 residues long. CDR3 bases: TGTGCCAGCTCGCCTAAGACAGGGGATAACTATGGCTACACCTTC. It is translated as CASSPKTGDNYGYTF. The full variable domain, its missing parts supplied by reference TRBV7-9 and TRBJ1-2, is DTGVSQNPRHKITKRGQNVTFRCDPISEHNRLYWYRQTLGQGPEFLTYFQNEAQLEKSRLLSDRFSAERPKGSFSTLEIQRTEQGDSAMYLCASSPKTGDNYGYTFGSGTRLTVV.

This chain uses TRBV6-5 with TRBJ2-1; TRBD2 agrees at 12 bases. Germline CDR1 MNHEY, CDR2 SVGAGI. CDR3 length equals 15 residues. The trim removed 2 bases at V and 10 bases at J, leaving 6 bases unmatched. As DNA, the CDR3 is TGTGCCAGCAGTTACAGACTAGCGGGGGCCCGGGAGCAGTTCTTC. Translating it yields CASSYRLAGAREQFF.

CDR3 protein: CASSQDGNRVNGYTF. CDR3 in DNA: TGTGCCAGCAGCCAAGATGGGAACAGGGTTAATGGCTACACCTTC. The J gene is TRBJ1-2, the V gene TRBV4-2; a weak D match, TRBD1 (6 bases). CDR1 and CDR2 (germline): LGHNA, YNFKEQ. This CDR3 has 15 amino acids. The V end lost 0 bases, the J end lost 6 bases, and 14 bases lay between the germline ends.

This sequence joins TRBV5-4 and TRBJ2-2; 9 nucleotides align to TRBD1. The CDR3 covers 17 residues. Per the germline V gene, CDR1 is SGHNT and CDR2 is YYREEE (reference sequence). V was pared by 3 bases and J by 7 bases, with 13 bases of the junction left unmatched. The CDR3 is CASSSGASGQGFGELFF. CDR3 DNA sequence: TGTGCCAGCAGCTCTGGGGCTTCGGGACAGGGATTCGGGGAGCTGTTTTTT.

The chain recombines TRBV18 with TRBJ2-1, with 7 bases fitting TRBD1. This CDR3 has 14 residues. CDR1 KGHSH and CDR2 LQKENI come from the germline V gene. V shed 7 bases and J 2 bases; nucleotides not matched to a gene: 5. CDR3 sequence reads: CASYPGTAYNEQFF. CDR3 bases: TGTGCCAGCTACCCCGGGACAGCCTACAATGAGCAGTTCTTC.

V and J are TRBV5-1 and TRBJ2-5, with D tentatively TRBD1 (6 bases). Trimming removed 4 bases from V and 2 bases from J, with 12 bases in between. The CDR3 covers 14 residues. In germline, CDR1 is SGHRS, CDR2 YFSETQ. CDR3 sequence: CASSNNRVQETQYF. CDR3 DNA sequence: TGCGCCAGCAGCAATAACAGGGTACAAGAGACCCAGTACTTC.

The V gene is TRBV19, the J gene TRBJ2-1, with D perhaps TRBD1 (5 bases). Trimming took off 6 bases at V and 9 bases at J, with 15 bases between the two ends. The CDR3 contains 13 residues. The germline CDR1 and CDR2 sequences are LNHDA and SQIVND (reference sequence). The CDR3: CASSRHQGGEQFF. CDR3 sequence (DNA): TGTGCCAGTAGCCGACACCAGGGCGGTGAGCAGTTCTTC.

The table lists this clone with a count of one. The genes are TRBV29-1 and TRBJ2-3; D remains ambiguous. V dropped 4 bases and J dropped 0 bases, with 14 bases sitting between them. This CDR3 has 15 residues. CDR1 and CDR2 from the germline V gene are SQVTM and ANQGSEA. CDR3 amino acids: CSVVTGRTSTDTQYF. CDR3 bases: TGCAGCGTTGTCACGGGTAGAACTAGCACAGATACGCAGTATTTT.

V is TRBV6-5 and J is TRBJ1-5; the match to TRBD1 covers 10 bases. The CDR3 loop spans 16 amino acids. After removal of 0 bases from V and 4 bases from J, the junction contained 3 bases not matched to a gene. Germline V gives CDR1 MNHEY, CDR2 SVGAGI. The CDR3 DNA reads TGTGCCAGCAGTTACTCCCGACAGGGGGCGAATCAGCCCCAGCATTTT. This codes for CASSYSRQGANQPQHF.

The V and J genes are TRBV18 and TRBJ2-1; TRBD1 matches 7 bases. CDR3 length: 14 residues. The germline V gene encodes CDR1 KGHSH and CDR2 LQKENI. After removal of 5 bases from V and 9 bases from J, the junction contained 10 bases not matched to a gene. Here the CDR3 reads CASSALDRDGEQFF. CDR3 DNA: TGTGCCAGCTCAGCCCTAGACAGGGACGGTGAGCAGTTCTTC.

The chain links TRBV9 to TRBJ1-1, with TRBD1 as a possible D gene (5 bases). Germline V gives CDR1 SGDLS, CDR2 YYNGEE. The CDR3 has 17 amino acids. V was trimmed by 4 bases and J by 1 base, leaving 20 bases between them. The CDR3 is CASSNLHQGLGNTEAFF. In DNA, the CDR3 is TGTGCCAGCAGCAACCTCCACCAGGGATTAGGGAACACTGAAGCTTTCTTT.